This entry lists 14 T cell receptor beta chains sequenced from one sample in a study of spatial heterogeneity in lung cancer (dated by TCRdb to the late 2010s). In the paper's terms, the time point label means: sample taken at primary tumor resection. Library method: 5' RACE. TCRdb names NextSeq 500 as the instrument used. TCRdb reprocessed the public reads (quality trimming at Q25 with fastp, clone calling with MiXCR) and kept in-frame beta chains. All rows with the same CDR3 protein become a single entry with the most common DNA and genes. The sample table lists some 100,000 distinct CDR3 sequences, less than 15% of them with a count of one. The leading ten clones occupy roughly two fifths of the sample. This specimen consisted of PBMCs, obtained at surgery. The receptors shown here come from a male donor with early-stage non-small cell lung cancer.

This clonotype has more than one count but fewer than ten. The rearrangement links TRBV2 to TRBJ2-7; D is perhaps TRBD2 (6 bases). This CDR3 is 15 amino acids long. Germline CDR1 SNHLY, CDR2 FYNNEI. V was cut by 2 bases and J by 0 bases, with 11 bases left in between. The CDR3 region has the DNA TGTGCCAGCAGTGAAACACTAGCTACCTCCTACGAGCAGTACTTC. Residues: CASSETLATSYEQYF.

The rearrangement uses TRBV7-9 and TRBJ2-5; tentatively, D is TRBD1 (5 bases). The CDR3 is 16 amino acids. The germline V and J ends were trimmed by 2 bases and 5 bases, with 18 bases remaining between them. The germline CDR1 and CDR2 sequences are SEHNR and FQNEAQ (reference sequence). The CDR3 region has the DNA TGTGCCAGCAGCTTAACAGGACGGTTTATGGGCGAGACCCAGTACTTC. Amino acid sequence: CASSLTGRFMGETQYF.

This clonotype came up once. V is TRBV30 and J is TRBJ2-2; D is perhaps TRBD1 (6 bases). This CDR3 spans 14 amino acids. The V end lost 4 bases, the J end lost 3 bases, and 12 bases lay between the germline ends. Germline loops: CDR1 GTSNPN, CDR2 SVGIG (reference sequence). The CDR3 DNA follows: TGTGCCTGGAACAGGGAGCTGCACACCGGGGAGCTGTTTTTT. This encodes CAWNRELHTGELFF. Filled out from reference TRBV30 and TRBJ2-2, the complete variable domain reads SQTIHQWPATLVQPVGSPLSLECTVEGTSNPNLYWYRQAAGRGLQLLFYSVGIGQISSEVPQNLSASRPQDRQFILSSKKLLLSDSGFYLCAWNRELHTGELFFGEGSRLTVL.

This clonotype was observed a few times. For the CDR3, the DNA is TGTGCCAGCGTGCTAACAGGGGGCGCAAGTAATGCCGAGCAGTACTTC. It specifies CASVLTGGASNAEQYF. V usage is TRBV7-9 and J usage is TRBJ2-7; 9 bases line up with TRBD1. The length of the CDR3 is 16 residues. The J segment lost 6 bases and the V segment lost 8 bases, leaving 17 bases of the junction unmatched. Germline V CDR1 and CDR2: SEHNR, FQNEAQ (reference sequence).

This clonotype has ten or more counts. The chain has TRBV7-9 and TRBJ2-5, with D perhaps TRBD2 (6 bases). This CDR3 spans 12 amino acids. Germline V CDR1 and CDR2: SEHNR, FQNEAQ (reference sequence). DNA for the CDR3: TGTACCGGGACTTTACAATCGGAGACCCAGTACTTC. Translating gives CTGTLQSETQYF.

This clonotype was picked up many times. This chain joins TRBV12-3 or TRBV12-4 and TRBJ1-2; D is unclear. V lost 3 bases and J 8 bases, leaving 13 bases between the germline ends. The CDR3 has 13 residues. In DNA, the CDR3 is TGTGCCAGCAGTTTCAGAGGTGCGAGAGGCTACACCTTC. As protein: CASSFRGARGYTF.

The V and J genes are TRBV27 and TRBJ2-3; TRBD1 matches at 10 bases. Losses at the gene ends were 5 bases for V and 5 bases for J; bases not matched to a gene: 10. This CDR3 spans 16 amino acids. From germline, CDR1 is MNHEY and CDR2 SMNVEV (reference sequence). CDR3 DNA sequence: TGTGCCAGCAGTCGCCAAATAGACAGGGGGCGAGATACGCAGTATTTT. Amino acids: CASSRQIDRGRDTQYF.

This clonotype was counted only a few times. The chain links TRBV3-1 to TRBJ2-7; the match to TRBD1 covers 10 bases. V was clipped by 1 base and J by 4 bases; unmatched bases: 4. Germline V gene sequence: CDR1 LGHDT, CDR2 YNNKEL (reference sequence). The length of the CDR3 is 15 residues. CDR3 protein: CASSQGGTGEYEQYF. CDR3 coding DNA: TGTGCCAGCAGCCAAGGCGGGACAGGGGAATACGAGCAGTACTTC.

This clonotype was observed a few times. The J gene is TRBJ2-1, the V gene TRBV30, with 9 bases fitting TRBD2. Trimming at V came to 0 bases and at J to 2 bases, leaving 2 bases not matched to a gene. Germline V gives CDR1 GTSNPN, CDR2 SVGIG (reference sequence). The CDR3 length is 15 residues. The CDR3 protein is CAWSVGTSPYNEQFF. The CDR3 DNA follows: TGTGCCTGGAGTGTAGGGACTAGCCCCTACAATGAGCAGTTCTTC.

The chain joins TRBV24-1 to TRBJ2-2, with D perhaps TRBD1 or TRBD2 (5 bases each). The CDR3 runs 15 residues. Germline V gives CDR1 KGHDR, CDR2 SFDVKD. V was clipped by 5 bases and J by 3 bases, with 12 bases between them. The CDR3 nucleotides are TGTGCCACCAGTGCCCCGGGACGGGACACCGGGGAGCTGTTTTTT. This translates into CATSAPGRDTGELFF.

The V gene is TRBV9, the J gene TRBJ2-6; TRBD2 is a possible D gene (6 bases). This CDR3 region has 18 residues. Germline CDR1 is SGDLS and CDR2 is YYNGEE. V shed 4 bases and J shed 0 bases, with 17 bases lying between them. The CDR3 spells CASSPRGSASSGANVLTF. Here the CDR3 DNA reads TGTGCCAGCAGCCCGCGGGGTAGCGCTAGCTCTGGGGCCAACGTCCTGACTTTC.

The V and J genes are TRBV12-3 or TRBV12-4 and TRBJ1-4; D may be TRBD1 (5 bases). V was shortened by 5 bases and J by 0 bases, with 10 bases between the two germline ends. The CDR3 totals 15 residues. CDR3 residues: CASSPGRTTNEKLFF. The CDR3 nucleotides read TGTGCCAGCAGTCCGGGACGGACAACTAATGAAAAACTGTTTTTT.

The chain has TRBV19 and TRBJ1-2; 8 nucleotides match TRBD1. V gave up 7 bases and J gave up 8 bases; unmatched junction bases: 6. Germline V gene lookup returns CDR1 LNHDA and CDR2 SQIVND (reference sequence). The length of the CDR3 is 12 residues. CDR3 region: CASNSGGGGYTF. Written as DNA, the CDR3 is TGTGCCAGTAACTCAGGGGGCGGCGGCTACACCTTC.

This clonotype was counted ten times or more. The chain is built from TRBV28 and TRBJ2-5, with TRBD1 matching over 10 bases. V shed 3 bases, J shed 2 bases, and the junction held 3 bases outside the gene matches. The CDR3 totals 15 residues. Per the germline V gene, CDR1 is MDHEN and CDR2 is SYDVKM. CDR3 amino acids: CASSFGQGEQETQYF. The DNA of the CDR3 is TGTGCCAGCAGTTTTGGACAGGGGGAACAAGAGACCCAGTACTTC.